This T cell receptor beta chain appears in the sequencing data of a study of cytomegalovirus exposure and HLA in healthy donors. Study as a whole: Around 87 million unique TCRs, all from HLA-typed donors, were included in an early release of the data.

Turning to this clone: The antigen remains undetermined.

Amplification used 60 Vbeta primers and 13 Jbeta primers. The assay was immunoSEQ multiplex PCR, and TCRdb's table has in-frame clones only and misses some. The sample lists tens of thousands of clones, 63% occurring once. Study-level results: In all likelihood, a cluster of highly shared sequence variants was a sequencing artifact.

Sequencing used PBMCs. The origin of this receptor is a woman aged 25 to 39 in good health and CMV-seronegative.

CDR3 region: CASSAPSGSTDTQYF. CDR3 sequence (DNA): TGTGCCAGCAGTGCGCCTAGCGGGAGCACAGATACGCAGTATTTT. J is TRBJ2-3 and V is TRBV6-1, with 8 bases lining up with TRBD2. After removal of 4 bases from V and 0 bases from J, the junction contained 3 bases not matched to a gene. Germline CDR1 reads MNHNS; CDR2 reads SASEGT. The CDR3 spans 15 residues.